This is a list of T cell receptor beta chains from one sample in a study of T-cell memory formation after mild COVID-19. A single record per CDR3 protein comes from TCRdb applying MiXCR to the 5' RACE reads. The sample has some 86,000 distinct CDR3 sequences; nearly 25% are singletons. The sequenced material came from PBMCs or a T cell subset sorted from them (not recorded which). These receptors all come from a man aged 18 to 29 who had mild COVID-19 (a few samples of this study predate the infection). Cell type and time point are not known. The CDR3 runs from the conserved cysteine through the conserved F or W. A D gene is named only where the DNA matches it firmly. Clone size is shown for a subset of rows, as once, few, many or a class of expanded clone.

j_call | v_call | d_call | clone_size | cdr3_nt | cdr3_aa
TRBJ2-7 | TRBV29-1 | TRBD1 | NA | TGCAGCGTTGTGGGAAGGACAGGATTCTTCTACGAGCAGTACTTC | CSVVGRTGFFYEQYF
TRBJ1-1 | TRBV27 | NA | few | TGTGCCAGCAGTATCAGGGGTAGGAACACTGAAGCTTTCTTT | CASSIRGRNTEAFF
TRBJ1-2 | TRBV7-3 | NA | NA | TGTGCCAGCAGCTTAACGGCCGGCAGAGGCTATGGCTACACCTTC | CASSLTAGRGYGYTF
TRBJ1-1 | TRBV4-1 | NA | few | TGCGCCAGCAGCCAAGGGGCCTGGGGTCAGGACACTGAAGCTTTCTTT | CASSQGAWGQDTEAFF
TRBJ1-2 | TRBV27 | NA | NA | TGTGCCAGCAGTTTCTCCCCGGGGGTCGGCGGCTACACCTTC | CASSFSPGVGGYTF
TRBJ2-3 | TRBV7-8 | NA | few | TGTGCCAGCAGCTTAGAGATTCCTAGCACAGATACGCAGTATTTT | CASSLEIPSTDTQYF
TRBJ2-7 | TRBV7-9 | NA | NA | TGTGCCAGCAGCTTTGGGACGAAGAGCTCCTACGAGCAGTACTTC | CASSFGTKSSYEQYF
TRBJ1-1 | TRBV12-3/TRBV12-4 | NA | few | TGTGCCAGCATGTACAGGGAGTTGAACACTGAAGCTTTCTTT | CASMYRELNTEAFF
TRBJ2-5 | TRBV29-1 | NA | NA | TGCAGCGTTTACGATGAAGAGACCCAGTACTTC | CSVYDEETQYF
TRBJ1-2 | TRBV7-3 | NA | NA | TGTGCCAGCAGCCCCGCGGATGCTAGAATAGCTAACTATGGCTACACCTTC | CASSPADARIANYGYTF
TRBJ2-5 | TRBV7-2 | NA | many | TGTGCCAGCAGCTTAAGTGCGGGGCCCCAAGAGACCCAGTACTTC | CASSLSAGPQETQYF
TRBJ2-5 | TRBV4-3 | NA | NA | TGCGCCAGCAGCCAAGGTATCAGTAACCAAGAGACCCAGTACTTC | CASSQGISNQETQYF
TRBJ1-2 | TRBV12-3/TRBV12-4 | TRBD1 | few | TGTGCCAGCAGTGCCCGGGACAGGGCAGTCTATGGCTACACCTTC | CASSARDRAVYGYTF
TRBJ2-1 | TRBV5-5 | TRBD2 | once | TGTGCCAGCAGACCCGTAGCGGGGGATGACAATGAGCAGTTCTTC | CASRPVAGDDNEQFF
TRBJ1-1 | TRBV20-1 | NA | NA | TGCCTGGGAGGGGGGGGAACTGAAGCTTTCTTT | CLGGGGTEAFF
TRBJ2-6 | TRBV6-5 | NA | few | TGTGCCAGCACGTTACTCCGTGCTGGGGCCAACGTCCTGACTTTC | CASTLLRAGANVLTF
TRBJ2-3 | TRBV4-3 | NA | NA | TGCGCCAGCAGCCAAGGGGATGGGGCAGGGGTAGGGGCAGATACGCAGTATTTT | CASSQGDGAGVGADTQYF
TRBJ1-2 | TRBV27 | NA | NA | TGTGCCAGCAGTTTGTCGCCTATCAACTATGGCTACACCTTC | CASSLSPINYGYTF
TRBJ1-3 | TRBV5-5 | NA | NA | TGTGCCAGCACCACAAACTCTGGAAACACCATATATTTT | CASTTNSGNTIYF
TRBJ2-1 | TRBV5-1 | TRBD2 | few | TGCGCCAGCAGCTTGGGGGACTACTCCTACAATGAGCAGTTCTTC | CASSLGDYSYNEQFF
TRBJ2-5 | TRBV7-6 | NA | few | TGTGCCAGCAAGGGGCATAGCGGCAGAGGGCCCCAGTACTTC | CASKGHSGRGPQYF
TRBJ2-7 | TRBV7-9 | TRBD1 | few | TGTGCCAGCAGGCCTAGGGGACAGGGCGGCGAGCAGTACTTC | CASRPRGQGGEQYF
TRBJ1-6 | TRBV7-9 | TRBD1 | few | TGTGCCAGCAGCTTAACAGGGGAAAATTCACCCCTCCACTTT | CASSLTGENSPLHF
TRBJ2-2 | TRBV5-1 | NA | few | TGCGCCAGCAGCTCGACAGGGAGGACCGGGGAGCTGTTTTTT | CASSSTGRTGELFF
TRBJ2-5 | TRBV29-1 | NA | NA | TGCAGCGTTGGAGGAGGGAGACTCAGGGAGACCCAGTACTTC | CSVGGGRLRETQYF
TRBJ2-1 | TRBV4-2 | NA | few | TGTGCCAGCAGCCAATCCGGAGCCCAAAATGAGCAGTTCTTC | CASSQSGAQNEQFF
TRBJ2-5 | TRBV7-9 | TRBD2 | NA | TGTGCCAGCAGCTCGGGACTAGCGCAAGAGACCCAGTACTTC | CASSSGLAQETQYF
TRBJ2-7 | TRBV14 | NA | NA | TGTGCCAGCAGCCAAGCGGGCAGCGAGCAGTACTTC | CASSQAGSEQYF
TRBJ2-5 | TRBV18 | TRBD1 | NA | TGTGCCAGCTCCCCCGGGACAGGCGGGTACCAAGAGACCCAGTACTTC | CASSPGTGGYQETQYF
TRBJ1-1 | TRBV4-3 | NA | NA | TGCGCCAGCAGCCAAGATGGCGAGACTGAAGCTTTCTTT | CASSQDGETEAFF
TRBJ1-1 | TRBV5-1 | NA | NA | TGCGCCAGCAGCTTGTACAGAGCAAACACTGAAGCTTTCTTT | CASSLYRANTEAFF